Listed here are 7 T cell receptor beta chains from one sample, sequenced in a study of T cell changes during pregnancy in multiple sclerosis. Assay: immunoSEQ multiplex PCR; the TCRdb copy retains only in-frame clones and omits some. Of under 85,000 clones in the sample, about 90% are singletons; the top ten hold approximately 1.5%. The source material was peripheral blood, sampled in the third trimester of pregnancy. The source of these receptors is a female donor in good health, enrolled as a control in a pregnancy study.

The chain links TRBV7-3 to TRBJ2-3; TRBD2 matches at 8 bases. The CDR3 length is 16 residues. Germline CDR1 reads SGHTA; CDR2 reads FQGTGA. The V segment lost 2 bases and the J segment 5 bases; nucleotides outside the gene matches: 9. The CDR3 DNA is TGTGCCAGCAGCTTAGTAGTCGGGGGGGCCGGAGATACGCAGTATTTT. It specifies CASSLVVGGAGDTQYF.

The chain recombines TRBV6-1 with TRBJ2-2; possible D gene TRBD1, 6 bases. Trimming took 9 bases from V and 7 from J, leaving 12 bases between them. The CDR3 is 12 amino acids. Germline loops: CDR1 MNHNS, CDR2 SASEGT. CDR3 nucleotide sequence: TGTGCCAGTGCTCAGGGGTACGGGGAGCTGTTTTTT. It is translated as CASAQGYGELFF.

The chain is built from TRBV6-5 and TRBJ1-6, with D uncertain. The CDR3 sequence is 15 residues long. Germline CDR1 MNHEY, CDR2 SVGAGI. Between the trimmed V and J ends, which lost 7 bases and 0 bases, there was a span of 10 bases. As DNA, the CDR3 is TGTGCCAGCACCCGATACAGCTCCTATAATTCACCCCTCCACTTT. This codes for CASTRYSSYNSPLHF.

V is TRBV30 and J is TRBJ1-5; D not certain. The V gene lost 2 bases and the J gene lost 3 bases, with 14 bases spanning the gap. The CDR3 is made up of 15 amino acids. Per the germline V gene, CDR1 is GTSNPN and CDR2 is SVGIG (reference sequence). CDR3 protein: CAWSSGANYNQPQHF. CDR3 DNA: TGTGCCTGGAGTAGCGGAGCAAACTACAATCAGCCCCAGCATTTT.

The rearrangement joins TRBV11-1 to TRBJ1-1; 7 nucleotides align to TRBD1. The V and J ends lost 5 bases and 5 bases, in that order; junction bases with no gene match: 8. This CDR3 contains 14 residues. Germline lookup yields CDR1 SGHAT and CDR2 FQDESV (reference sequence). DNA of the CDR3: TGTGCCAGCAGCCCGAGACAGGGACGGACTGAAGCTTTCTTT. Protein: CASSPRQGRTEAFF.

The V gene is TRBV5-1, the J gene TRBJ1-1; the match to TRBD1 covers 7 bases. Germline values: CDR1 SGHRS, CDR2 YFSETQ. V gave up 3 bases and J gave up 7 bases; unmatched junction bases: 9. The CDR3 spans 14 residues. This CDR3 reads CASSSLTGTLEAFF. The CDR3 DNA follows: TGCGCCAGCAGCTCATTGACAGGGACCCTTGAAGCTTTCTTT.

This clone has a handful of counts. The chain combines TRBV4-1 with TRBJ2-2, with TRBD1 as a possible D gene (6 bases). V gave up 0 bases and J gave up 5 bases, with 10 bases separating them. Per the germline V gene, CDR1 is MGHRA and CDR2 is YSYEKL. The CDR3 contains 15 residues. The CDR3 protein is CASSQEGHQTGELFF. CDR3 nucleotides: TGCGCCAGCAGCCAAGAGGGACATCAAACCGGGGAGCTGTTTTTT.